Shown below are 22 T cell receptor beta chains from a single sample sequenced in a study of blood T cell repertoires in COVID-19. This table comes from immunoSEQ multiplex PCR, and its TCRdb copy is limited to in-frame clones, with some not included. The data contain about 140,000 clones, roughly 84% of them singletons. The sequenced sample was PBMCs or T cells enriched from blood (not recorded which). The receptors come from a man aged 40-50 years with acute COVID-19.

Details on this clone: Relative to the germline gene, one junction end is altered; a read error may explain this. V usage is TRBV5-1 and J usage is TRBJ2-5; 7 nucleotides match TRBD1. The CDR3 loop spans 14 amino acids. From germline, CDR1 is SGHRS and CDR2 YFSETQ. The CDR3 loop is CASTLWQGEETQYF. The CDR3 coding sequence is TGCGCCAGCACCTTGTGGCAGGGGGAAGAGACCCAGTACTTC.

The rearrangement links TRBV14 to TRBJ1-1; D unresolved. This CDR3 comprises 13 residues. V lost 4 bases and J 7 bases, leaving 13 bases between the germline ends. From germline, CDR1 is SGHDN and CDR2 FVKESK. The CDR3 nucleotides are TGTGCCAGCAGCCTTAAGATCCTATTTGAAGCTTTCTTT. This translates into CASSLKILFEAFF. Full variable domain (outside the CDR3, taken from reference TRBV14 and TRBJ1-1): EAGVTQFPSHSVIEKGQTVTLRCDPISGHDNLYWYRRVMGKEIKFLLHFVKESKQDESGMPNNRFLAERTGGTYSTLKVQPAELEDSGVYFCASSLKILFEAFFGQGTRLTVV.

This clone has just one count. The chain couples TRBV7-2 to TRBJ2-5; TRBD2 agrees at 8 bases. Germline-derived CDR1 and CDR2 are SGHTA and FQGNSA. This CDR3 is 13 amino acids long. The ends lost 6 bases at V and 5 bases at J; junction bases unmatched: 5. The CDR3 reads CASRLADGETQYF. The CDR3 nucleotides are TGTGCCAGCAGACTAGCGGATGGGGAGACCCAGTACTTC.

The J gene is TRBJ2-1, the V gene TRBV10-1; 13 bases fit TRBD2. Trimming took 2 bases from V and 1 from J; bases not matched to a gene: 8. CDR1 and CDR2 (germline): WNHNN, SYGVQD (reference sequence). The CDR3 consists of 19 residues. For the CDR3, the DNA is TGCGCCAGCAGTGAGGGGAGGACTAGCGGGAGAGTGTCCTACAATGAGCAGTTCTTC. Residues: CASSEGRTSGRVSYNEQFF.

This chain uses TRBV15 with TRBJ1-5, with D hard to call. The CDR3 runs 16 residues. Trimming cost V 0 bases and J 1 base, with 10 bases left between them. Germline-derived CDR1 and CDR2 are LNHNV and YYDKDF (reference sequence). The CDR3 DNA follows: TGTGCCACCAGCAGAGATCTCGGGATAAGCAATCAGCCCCAGCATTTT. Amino acids: CATSRDLGISNQPQHF. Looking up the rest from reference TRBV15 and TRBJ1-5 gives the full variable domain: DAMVIQNPRYQVTQFGKPVTLSCSQTLNHNVMYWYQQKSSQAPKLLFHYYDKDFNNEADTPDNFQSRRPNTSFCFLDIRSPGLGDTAMYLCATSRDLGISNQPQHFGDGTRLSIL.

The chain has TRBV4-3 and TRBJ2-6, with D hard to call. The CDR3 sequence is 21 residues long. Germline lookup yields CDR1 LGHNA and CDR2 YSLEER. Trimming stripped 1 base from V and 2 bases from J, with 24 bases between. In DNA form, the CDR3 reads TGCGCCAGCAGCCAAGTTGGGTCGTTTGGGCTCAGCCGACCTGGGGCCAACGTCCTGACTTTC. It is translated as CASSQVGSFGLSRPGANVLTF.

The chain uses TRBV11-2 and TRBJ2-2; 8 nucleotides align to TRBD2. Germline values: CDR1 SGHAT, CDR2 FQNNGV. The J segment lost 3 bases and the V segment lost 5 bases, leaving 8 bases of the junction unmatched. The CDR3 extends over 16 amino acids. In nucleotides, the CDR3 is TGTGCCAGCAGCCCAGGGGCGGGGGGCTACACCGGGGAGCTGTTTTTT. Amino acids: CASSPGAGGYTGELFF.

The chain has TRBV30 and TRBJ2-2; TRBD1 might be the D (6 bases). Germline values: CDR1 GTSNPN, CDR2 SVGIG (reference sequence). CDR3 length: 18 amino acids. V lost 0 bases and J lost 2, with 19 bases in between. CDR3 DNA: TGTGCCTGGAGTGTATCCCGTCGGACAGCACCAAACACCGGGGAGCTGTTTTTT. Its translation: CAWSVSRRTAPNTGELFF.

The chain carries TRBV6-5 and TRBJ2-2; 7 positions agree with TRBD2. This CDR3 region has 15 residues. CDR1 and CDR2 (germline): MNHEY, SVGAGI. V was pared by 0 bases and J by 6 bases, with 4 bases of the junction left unmatched. Written as DNA, the CDR3 is TGTGCCAGCAGTTACTCGGCTAGCGGCGCCGGGGAGCTGTTTTTT. Translated: CASSYSASGAGELFF.

The rearrangement uses TRBV10-3 and TRBJ2-1, with TRBD2 identical over 13 bases. The CDR3 runs to 15 residues. Germline V gene lookup returns CDR1 ENHRY and CDR2 SYGVKD. V trimming: 4 bases; J trimming: 7 bases; junction bases outside the gene matches: 4. Here the CDR3 reads CAISALAGGKNEQFF. CDR3 nucleotide sequence: TGTGCCATCAGTGCACTAGCGGGAGGGAAAAATGAGCAGTTCTTC.

The chain couples TRBV11-2 to TRBJ2-3; no reliable D call. Per germline, CDR1 SGHAT and CDR2 FQNNGV. The CDR3 runs 14 residues. V lost 5 bases to trimming and J lost 6 bases, with 15 bases between them. Here the CDR3 DNA reads TGTGCCAGCAGCCCGAACTCGATCGGGGATACGCAGTATTTT. This gives the protein CASSPNSIGDTQYF. Full variable domain (rest looked up from reference TRBV11-2 and TRBJ2-3): EAGVAQSPRYKIIEKRQSVAFWCNPISGHATLYWYQQILGQGPKLLIQFQNNGVVDDSQLPKDRFSAERLKGVDSTLKIQPAKLEDSAVYLCASSPNSIGDTQYFGPGTRLTVL.

This chain uses TRBV6-5 with TRBJ1-6; D might be TRBD1 (6 bases). This CDR3 has 15 residues. Germline V gene lookup returns CDR1 MNHEY and CDR2 SVGAGI. Trimming cost V 6 bases and J 4 bases, with 13 bases left between them. CDR3 amino acids: CASRLDSFYNSPLHF. CDR3 bases: TGTGCCAGCAGGTTGGACAGTTTTTATAATTCACCCCTCCACTTT.

This clone was picked up one time. Here the CDR3 reads CASSPGGTYEQYF. In DNA form, the CDR3 reads TGCGCCAGCAGCCCCGGGGGGACCTACGAGCAGTACTTC. The chain is built from TRBV23-1 and TRBJ2-7; 7 bases map to TRBD2. TRBV23-1 is an ORF for which the function is uncertain. The V segment lost 6 bases and the J segment 2 bases; nucleotides outside the gene matches: 4. The CDR3 runs to 13 residues.

The chain is built from TRBV5-6 and TRBJ1-2; a possible D gene is TRBD1 (5 bases). V was trimmed by 2 bases and J by 6 bases, leaving 11 bases between them. The CDR3 is made up of 13 amino acids. The germline gives CDR1 SGHDT, CDR2 YYEEEE. The CDR3 region is CASSFRAGDGYTF. CDR3 nucleotide sequence: TGTGCCAGCAGCTTCCGGGCGGGGGATGGCTACACCTTC.

V usage is TRBV27 and J usage is TRBJ1-6; TRBD1 is a possible D gene (6 bases). Germline V gene data show CDR1 as MNHEY and CDR2 as SMNVEV (reference sequence). V was trimmed by 3 bases and J by 6 bases, leaving 18 bases between them. This CDR3 has 17 residues. The CDR3 spells CASSFQFQGTFNSPLHF. DNA for the CDR3: TGTGCCAGCAGTTTTCAATTCCAGGGGACATTTAATTCACCCCTCCACTTT.

The V and J genes are TRBV3-1 (or the pseudogene TRBV3-2) and TRBJ2-5; 16 bases map to TRBD2. Germline CDR1 LGHDT, CDR2 YNNKEL (reference sequence). CDR3 length: 17 amino acids. The V gene end was trimmed by 4 bases and the J gene end by 2 bases; junction bases not matched to a gene: 4. The CDR3 loop reads CASSPGLAGGRQETQYF. CDR3 coding DNA: TGTGCCAGCAGCCCGGGACTAGCGGGGGGGCGACAAGAGACCCAGTACTTC.

The chain links TRBV5-4 to TRBJ1-4; no reliable D call. This CDR3 is built from 14 residues. Germline lookup yields CDR1 SGHNT and CDR2 YYREEE (reference sequence). V lost 4 bases and J lost 3, with 10 bases in between. CDR3 DNA sequence: TGTGCCAGCAGCCCGGGAGCGGCTAATGAAAAACTGTTTTTT. As protein: CASSPGAANEKLFF. Full variable domain (missing parts from reference TRBV5-4 and TRBJ1-4): ETGVTQSPTHLIKTRGQQVTLRCSSQSGHNTVSWYQQALGQGPQFIFQYYREEENGRGNFPPRFSGLQFPNYSSELNVNALELDDSALYLCASSPGAANEKLFFGSGTQLSVL.

The genes are TRBV5-1 and TRBJ1-5; possible D gene TRBD1, 5 bases. The CDR3 runs to 15 residues. Germline V gene lookup returns CDR1 SGHRS and CDR2 YFSETQ. Trimming removed 0 bases at V and 2 bases at J, with 9 bases between. CDR3 protein: CASSLEGIGNQPQHF. CDR3 bases: TGCGCCAGCAGCTTGGAGGGGATTGGCAATCAGCCCCAGCATTTT. The variable domain in full, with the rest retrieved from reference TRBV5-1 and TRBJ1-5, is KAGVTQTPRYLIKTRGQQVTLSCSPISGHRSVSWYQQTPGQGLQFLFEYFSETQRNKGNFPGRFSGRQFSNSRSEMNVSTLELGDSALYLCASSLEGIGNQPQHFGDGTRLSIL.

This sequence joins TRBV18 and TRBJ2-7; 7 bases line up with TRBD1. Unmatched junction bases numbered 6, after V lost 1 base and J lost 0 bases. Germline CDR1 KGHSH, CDR2 LQKENI. CDR3 length: 16 amino acids. CDR3 sequence: CASSPRGDRASYEQYF. The CDR3 DNA follows: TGTGCCAGCTCACCACGCGGAGACAGGGCCTCCTACGAGCAGTACTTC.

The J gene is TRBJ2-1, the V gene TRBV6-2 or TRBV6-3; the D gene is possibly TRBD1 (5 bases). Germline assignment: CDR1 MNHEY and CDR2 SVGEGT. The V and J ends lost 0 bases and 8 bases respectively, with 23 bases between them. This CDR3 has 18 amino acids. The CDR3 region has the DNA TGTGCCAGCAGTTACTCGCCCATAGCAGGGTATATTTTTGATGAGCAGTTCTTC. This translates into CASSYSPIAGYIFDEQFF.

This clone was seen a single time. This chain joins TRBV5-5 and TRBJ2-7; no firm D call. The CDR3 is 13 residues long. Germline V gene sequence: CDR1 SGHKS, CDR2 YYEKEE (reference sequence). Trimming pared 3 bases from V and 3 bases from J, leaving 10 bases between. CDR3 residues: CASSSQYNYEQYF. Here the CDR3 DNA reads TGTGCCAGCAGCTCCCAATACAACTACGAGCAGTACTTC.

The chain couples TRBV7-2 to TRBJ2-5, with a possible D match to TRBD2 (6 bases). The CDR3 totals 16 residues. Germline V gene data show CDR1 as SGHTA and CDR2 as FQGNSA. Trimming took 5 bases from V and 4 from J, leaving 20 bases between them. CDR3 amino acids: CASSLGGSMSGETQYF. The CDR3 DNA reads TGTGCCAGCAGCCTCGGGGGATCGATGAGTGGAGAGACCCAGTACTTC.